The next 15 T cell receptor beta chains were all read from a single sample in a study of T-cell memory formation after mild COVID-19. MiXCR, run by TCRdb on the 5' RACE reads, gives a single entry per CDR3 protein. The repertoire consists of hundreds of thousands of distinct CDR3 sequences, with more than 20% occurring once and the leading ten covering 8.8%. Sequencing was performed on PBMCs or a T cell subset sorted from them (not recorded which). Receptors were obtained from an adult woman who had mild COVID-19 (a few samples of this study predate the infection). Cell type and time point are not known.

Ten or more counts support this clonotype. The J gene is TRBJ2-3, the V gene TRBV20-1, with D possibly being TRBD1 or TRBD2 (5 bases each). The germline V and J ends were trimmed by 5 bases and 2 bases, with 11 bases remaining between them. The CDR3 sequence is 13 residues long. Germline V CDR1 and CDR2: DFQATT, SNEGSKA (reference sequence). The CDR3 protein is CSARDGYTDTQYF. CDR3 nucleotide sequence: TGCAGTGCTCGGGACGGATACACAGATACGCAGTATTTT.

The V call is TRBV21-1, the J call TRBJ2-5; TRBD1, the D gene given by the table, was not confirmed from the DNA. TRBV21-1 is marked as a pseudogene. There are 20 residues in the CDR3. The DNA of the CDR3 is TGTGCCAGCAGCAAAAAGAAGCAGGGTGAATTTTACCCCTTATATGTGACCCAGTACTTC. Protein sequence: CASSKKKQGEFYPLYVTQYF.

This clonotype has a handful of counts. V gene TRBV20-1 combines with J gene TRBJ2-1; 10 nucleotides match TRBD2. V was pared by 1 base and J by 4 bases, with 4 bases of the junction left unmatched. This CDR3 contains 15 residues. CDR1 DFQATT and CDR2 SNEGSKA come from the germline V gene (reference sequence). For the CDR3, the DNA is TGCAGTGCTAGAGTGCTAGCGGGGGTTTACAATGAGCAGTTCTTC. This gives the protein CSARVLAGVYNEQFF.

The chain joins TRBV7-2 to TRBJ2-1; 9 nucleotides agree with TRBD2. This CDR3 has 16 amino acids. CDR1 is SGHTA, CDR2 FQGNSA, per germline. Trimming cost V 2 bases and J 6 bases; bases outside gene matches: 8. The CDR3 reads CASSLRFLAGSNEQFF. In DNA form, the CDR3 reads TGTGCCAGCAGCTTAAGGTTCCTAGCGGGAAGCAATGAGCAGTTCTTC.

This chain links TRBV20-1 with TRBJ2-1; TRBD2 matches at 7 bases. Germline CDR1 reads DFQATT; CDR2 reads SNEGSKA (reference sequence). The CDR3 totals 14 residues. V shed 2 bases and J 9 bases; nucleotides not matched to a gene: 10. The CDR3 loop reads CSARSRRELVEQFF. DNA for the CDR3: TGCAGTGCTAGATCGCGGCGGGAGCTGGTTGAGCAGTTCTTC.

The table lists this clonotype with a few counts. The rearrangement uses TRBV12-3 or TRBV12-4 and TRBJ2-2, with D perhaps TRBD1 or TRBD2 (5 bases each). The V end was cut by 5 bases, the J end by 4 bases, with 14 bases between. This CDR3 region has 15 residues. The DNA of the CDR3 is TGTGCCAGCAGTCCCTCGGGACGGAGCACCGGGGAGCTGTTTTTT. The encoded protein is CASSPSGRSTGELFF.

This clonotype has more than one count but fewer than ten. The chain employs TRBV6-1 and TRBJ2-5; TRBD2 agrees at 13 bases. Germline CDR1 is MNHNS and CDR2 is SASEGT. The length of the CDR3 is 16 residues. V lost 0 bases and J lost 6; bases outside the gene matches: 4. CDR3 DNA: TGTGCCAGCAGTGAAGCCCCACTAGCGGGGGGGAAGACCCAGTACTTC. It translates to CASSEAPLAGGKTQYF.

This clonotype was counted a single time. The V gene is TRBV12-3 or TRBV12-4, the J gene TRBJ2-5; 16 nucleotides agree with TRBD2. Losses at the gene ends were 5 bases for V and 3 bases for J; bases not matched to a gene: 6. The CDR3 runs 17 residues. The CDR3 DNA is TGTGCCAGCAGTGACGGGACTAGCGGGAGGGCTGAAGAGACCCAGTACTTC. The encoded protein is CASSDGTSGRAEETQYF.

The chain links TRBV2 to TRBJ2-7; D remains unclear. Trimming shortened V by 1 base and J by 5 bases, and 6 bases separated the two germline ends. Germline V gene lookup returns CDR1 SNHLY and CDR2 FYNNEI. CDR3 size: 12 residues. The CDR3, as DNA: TGTGCCAGCAGTGAAGGTGAGAACGAGCAGTACTTC. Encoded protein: CASSEGENEQYF.

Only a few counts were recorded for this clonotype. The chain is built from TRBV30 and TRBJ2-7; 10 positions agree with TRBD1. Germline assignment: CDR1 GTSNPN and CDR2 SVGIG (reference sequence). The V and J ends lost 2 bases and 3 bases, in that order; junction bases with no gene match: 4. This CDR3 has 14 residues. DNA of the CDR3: TGTGCCTGGAGTCGGACAGGGGGAAACTACGAGCAGTACTTC. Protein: CAWSRTGGNYEQYF.

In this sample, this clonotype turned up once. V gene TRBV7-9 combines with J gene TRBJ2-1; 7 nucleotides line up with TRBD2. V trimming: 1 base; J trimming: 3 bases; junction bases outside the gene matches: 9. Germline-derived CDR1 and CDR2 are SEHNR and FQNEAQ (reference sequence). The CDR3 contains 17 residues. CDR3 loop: CASSLGPGRGDYNEQFF. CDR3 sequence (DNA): TGTGCCAGCAGCTTAGGCCCGGGACGGGGGGACTACAATGAGCAGTTCTTC.

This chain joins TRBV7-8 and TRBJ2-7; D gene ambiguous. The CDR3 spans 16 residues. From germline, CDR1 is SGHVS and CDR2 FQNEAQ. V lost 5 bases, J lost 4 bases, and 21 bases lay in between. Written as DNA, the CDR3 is TGTGCCAGCAGCCCATTACAGTGGGCCATCCCTTACGAGCAGTACTTC. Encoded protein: CASSPLQWAIPYEQYF.

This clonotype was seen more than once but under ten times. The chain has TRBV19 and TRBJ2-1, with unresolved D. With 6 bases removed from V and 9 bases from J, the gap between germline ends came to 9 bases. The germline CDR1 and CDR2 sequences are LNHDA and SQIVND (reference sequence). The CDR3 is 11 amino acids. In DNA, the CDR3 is TGTGCCAGTAGGTCGGTACGTGAGCAGTTCTTC. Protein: CASRSVREQFF.

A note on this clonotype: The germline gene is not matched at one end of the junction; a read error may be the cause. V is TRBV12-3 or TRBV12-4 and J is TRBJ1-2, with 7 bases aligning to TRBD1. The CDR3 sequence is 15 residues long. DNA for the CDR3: TGTGCCAGCAGCTTAGGAAGACAGGGTCCCTATGGCTACACCTTC. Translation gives CASSLGRQGPYGYTF.

The CDR3 DNA reads TGTGCCAGCAGTGGGCCCGGGACAGGGGGGACTGAAGCTTTCTTT. The encoded protein is CASSGPGTGGTEAFF. This chain links TRBV11-2 with TRBJ1-1; 11 bases fit TRBD1. The CDR3 covers 15 residues. Per germline, CDR1 SGHAT and CDR2 FQNNGV. V was clipped by 6 bases and J by 5 bases; unmatched bases: 8. The entire variable domain, with the rest obtained from reference TRBV11-2 and TRBJ1-1, is as follows: EAGVAQSPRYKIIEKRQSVAFWCNPISGHATLYWYQQILGQGPKLLIQFQNNGVVDDSQLPKDRFSAERLKGVDSTLKIQPAKLEDSAVYLCASSGPGTGGTEAFFGQGTRLTVV.